The 23 T cell receptor beta chains in this list originate from one sample, sequenced in a study of T cell responses to AZD1222 COVID-19 vaccine. The assay was immunoSEQ multiplex PCR, and TCRdb's table has in-frame clones only and misses some. The table shows approximately 50,000 clones, with 80% occurring only once. The sample consisted of peripheral blood, taken 28 days after the second AZD1222 dose. The source of these receptors is an adult who received the AZD1222 COVID-19 vaccine.

This chain joins TRBV30 and TRBJ1-4; D is possibly TRBD1 (5 bases). Trimming cost V 1 base and J 3 bases, with 9 bases left between them. This CDR3 region has 14 residues. Germline V gives CDR1 GTSNPN, CDR2 SVGIG (reference sequence). CDR3 nucleotide sequence: TGTGCCTGGAGTGCCCAGGGCCCTAATGAAAAACTGTTTTTT. Amino acid sequence: CAWSAQGPNEKLFF.

This rearrangement joins TRBV27 to TRBJ2-7, with 7 bases aligning to TRBD1. V was pared by 2 bases and J by 3 bases, with 10 bases of the junction left unmatched. The CDR3 extends over 16 amino acids. In germline, CDR1 is MNHEY, CDR2 SMNVEV (reference sequence). CDR3 nucleotide sequence: TGTGCCAGCAGTTTAATTCCGAGACAGGGTCACTACGAGCAGTACGTC. Translated, it gives CASSLIPRQGHYEQYV.

V and J are TRBV6-5 and TRBJ2-7, with 7 bases fitting TRBD2. CDR1 is MNHEY and CDR2 is SVGAGI in the germline V gene. V was pared by 6 bases and J by 4 bases, with 12 bases of the junction left unmatched. The CDR3 is made up of 15 amino acids. The CDR3 region is CASRSGGGGGYEQYF. CDR3 bases: TGTGCCAGCAGGTCGGGAGGTGGCGGAGGATACGAGCAGTACTTC.

This clone was counted a single time. V is TRBV21-1 and J is TRBJ2-7; the table calls TRBD2, which could not be checked here. TRBV21-1 is flagged as a pseudogene. This CDR3 has 19 amino acids. CDR3 nucleotides: TGTGCCAGCAGCAAAGGAGGGGACAGGGTTGTAGCGGGAGACTACGAGCAGTACTTC. Amino acids: CASSKGGDRVVAGDYEQYF.

The chain carries TRBV28 and TRBJ1-1; D gene uncertain. Germline CDR1 and CDR2: MDHEN and SYDVKM. This CDR3 is built from 11 residues. V lost 3 bases and J 6 bases, leaving 5 bases between the germline ends. The CDR3 region has the DNA TGTGCCAGCAGTTTTAGAGCTGAAGCTTTCTTT. As protein: CASSFRAEAFF.

This chain joins TRBV19 and TRBJ1-2, with D unclear. The CDR3 extends over 13 amino acids. Germline V gene data show CDR1 as LNHDA and CDR2 as SQIVND (reference sequence). The V and J ends lost 5 bases and 5 bases respectively, with 12 bases between them. CDR3 loop: CASSLPTDYGYTF. The CDR3 DNA follows: TGTGCCAGTAGTCTCCCTACAGATTATGGCTACACCTTC.

This clone was observed a few times. The rearrangement uses TRBV21-1 and TRBJ2-1. TRBV21-1 is shown as a pseudogene. The CDR3 totals 18 residues. CDR3 bases: TGTGCCAGCACATTAGTCAGTAGAGAACTGAGCTCCTACAATGAGCAGTTCTTC. This codes for CASTLVSRELSSYNEQFF.

The chain links TRBV6-5 to TRBJ2-7; D is possibly TRBD1 (5 bases). This CDR3 has 14 residues. Germline V gene data show CDR1 as MNHEY and CDR2 as SVGAGI. V gave up 2 bases and J gave up 1 base, with 9 bases separating them. The CDR3 is CASSYGAASYEQYF. DNA for the CDR3: TGTGCCAGCAGTTACGGGGCAGCTTCCTACGAGCAGTACTTC.

The rearrangement joins TRBV18 to TRBJ2-1; TRBD1 matches at 9 bases. Per germline, CDR1 KGHSH and CDR2 LQKENI. This CDR3 has 16 residues. The J segment lost 2 bases and the V segment lost 0 bases, leaving 2 bases of the junction unmatched. The CDR3 spells CASSPPGQGTYNEQFF. CDR3 sequence (DNA): TGTGCCAGCTCACCACCGGGACAGGGTACCTACAATGAGCAGTTCTTC.

The rearrangement uses TRBV28 and TRBJ1-2; no definite D call. This CDR3 comprises 14 residues. The germline V and J ends were trimmed by 5 bases and 8 bases, with 18 bases remaining between them. The germline CDR1 and CDR2 sequences are MDHEN and SYDVKM. The CDR3 protein is CASSTRGSLGGYTF. The CDR3 DNA follows: TGTGCCAGCAGTACTAGAGGCAGCCTAGGAGGCTACACCTTC.

The chain is built from TRBV12-5 and TRBJ2-1; the match to TRBD2 covers 10 bases. Unmatched junction bases numbered 5, after V lost 5 bases and J lost 7 bases. The CDR3 has 14 residues. Germline V gives CDR1 LGHNT, CDR2 FRNRAP. The CDR3 nucleotides read TGTGCTAGTGGTCCACCTAGCGGGAGTAATGAGCAGTTCTTC. Protein sequence: CASGPPSGSNEQFF.

This clone was counted a few times. CDR3 protein: CASSKYGTANTEAFF. DNA of the CDR3: TGTGCCAGCAGCAAGTATGGGACAGCGAACACTGAAGCTTTCTTT. J is TRBJ1-1 and V is TRBV4-2; 7 positions match TRBD1. Trimming removed 5 bases from V and 1 base from J; junction bases left unmatched: 7. The CDR3 runs 15 residues. From germline, CDR1 is LGHNA and CDR2 YNFKEQ.

Only a few counts were recorded for this clone. The chain recombines TRBV6-1 with TRBJ2-1; D gene unclear. The CDR3 is made up of 15 amino acids. Between the trimmed V and J ends, which lost 3 bases and 4 bases, there was a span of 13 bases. Germline assignment: CDR1 MNHNS and CDR2 SASEGT. The CDR3 reads CASSDMPALYNEQFF. The CDR3 DNA is TGTGCCAGCAGTGATATGCCAGCCCTGTACAATGAGCAGTTCTTC.

J is TRBJ1-5 and V is TRBV12-3 or TRBV12-4; the D gene is possibly TRBD1 (5 bases). V lost 7 bases and J 7 bases, leaving 11 bases between the germline ends. The CDR3 sequence is 12 residues long. CDR3 residues: CASTQGSQPQHF. CDR3 DNA: TGTGCCAGCACCCAGGGTTCCCAGCCCCAGCATTTT.

The genes are TRBV5-4 and TRBJ2-5; either TRBD1 or TRBD2 may fit D (5 bases each). The V end was cut by 1 base, the J end by 1 base, with 8 bases between. In germline, CDR1 is SGHNT, CDR2 YYREEE (reference sequence). The CDR3 totals 14 residues. DNA for the CDR3: TGTGCCAGCAGCTTGCGAGGGGCCCAAGAGACCCAGTACTTC. Translation gives CASSLRGAQETQYF.

The chain combines TRBV3-1 (or the pseudogene TRBV3-2) with TRBJ1-4; D might be TRBD1 (6 bases). V was shortened by 1 base and J by 6 bases, with 9 bases between the two germline ends. CDR1 and CDR2 from the germline V gene are LGHDT and YNNKEL (reference sequence). This CDR3 is built from 14 residues. The chain's CDR3 is CASSQGQVYEKLFF. For the CDR3, the DNA is TGTGCCAGCAGCCAAGGACAGGTTTATGAAAAACTGTTTTTT.

The table lists this clone with a count of one. The gene calls are TRBV6-5 and TRBJ2-1; a possible D gene is TRBD2 (6 bases). Germline V CDR1 and CDR2: MNHEY, SVGAGI. The CDR3 totals 11 residues. Trimming cost V 10 bases and J 7 bases, with 11 bases left between them. CDR3 DNA: TGTGCCACCAAACTAGCTAATGAGCAGTTCTTC. This codes for CATKLANEQFF.

The chain couples TRBV11-2 to TRBJ1-3; a possible D gene is TRBD1 (5 bases). Germline CDR1 is SGHAT and CDR2 is FQNNGV. The V end was cut by 2 bases, the J end by 4 bases, with 9 bases between. The CDR3 is 14 residues long. The CDR3 bases are TGTGCCAGCAGCTTATGGGCAGGGGGAAACACCATATATTTT. Translating it yields CASSLWAGGNTIYF.

The CDR3 spells CASSLVGMETQYF. The CDR3 DNA reads TGCGCCAGCAGCTTGGTGGGGATGGAGACCCAGTACTTC. V is TRBV5-1 and J is TRBJ2-5; the D is unclear. This CDR3 has 13 amino acids. Trimming removed 0 bases from V and 5 bases from J, with 8 bases in between. CDR1 and CDR2 from the germline V gene are SGHRS and YFSETQ.

Only a few counts were recorded for this clone. The chain links TRBV5-1 to TRBJ1-2, with D unclear. Germline lookup yields CDR1 SGHRS and CDR2 YFSETQ. With 0 bases removed from V and 4 bases from J, the gap between germline ends came to 7 bases. The CDR3 covers 13 residues. The CDR3 region is CASSLGGSYGYTF. The CDR3 coding sequence is TGCGCCAGCAGCTTGGGGGGTTCCTATGGCTACACCTTC.

The chain joins TRBV7-8 to TRBJ1-2; D is possibly TRBD1 (5 bases). CDR3 length: 17 amino acids. Between the trimmed V and J ends, which lost 0 bases and 2 bases, there was a span of 16 bases. Germline V CDR1 and CDR2: SGHVS, FQNEAQ. CDR3 DNA sequence: TGTGCCAGCAGCTTAGCGCGGGACCTCCGCGCCAACTATGGCTACACCTTC. Its protein product is CASSLARDLRANYGYTF.

The chain has TRBV3-1 (or the pseudogene TRBV3-2) and TRBJ1-3, with TRBD1 matching over 9 bases. With 1 base clipped from V and 3 bases from J, the junction kept 1 base outside the gene matches. In germline, CDR1 is LGHDT, CDR2 YNNKEL (reference sequence). This CDR3 comprises 15 residues. The DNA for the CDR3 is TGTGCCAGCAGCCAAGCGACAGGGGGTGGAAACACCATATATTTT. This sequence encodes CASSQATGGGNTIYF.

The V gene is TRBV3-1 (or the pseudogene TRBV3-2), the J gene TRBJ1-2, with D possibly being TRBD1 (5 bases). V was cut by 4 bases and J by 8 bases, with 17 bases left in between. CDR3 length: 14 amino acids. From germline, CDR1 is LGHDT and CDR2 YNNKEL (reference sequence). The CDR3 spells CASSLRVGTGGYTF. The CDR3 DNA reads TGTGCCAGCAGCCTTAGGGTGGGTACAGGAGGCTACACCTTC.